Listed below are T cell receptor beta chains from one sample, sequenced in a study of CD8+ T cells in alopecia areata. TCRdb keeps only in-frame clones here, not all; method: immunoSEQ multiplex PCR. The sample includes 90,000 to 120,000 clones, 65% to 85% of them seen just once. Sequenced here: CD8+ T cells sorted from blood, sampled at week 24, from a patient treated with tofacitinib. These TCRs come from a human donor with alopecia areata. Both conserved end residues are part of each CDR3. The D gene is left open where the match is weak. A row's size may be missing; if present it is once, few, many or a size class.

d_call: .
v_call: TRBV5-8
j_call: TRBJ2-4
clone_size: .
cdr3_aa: CASSLGGTGYTKNIQYF
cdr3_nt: TGTGCCAGCAGCTTGGGTGGAACAGGCTATACCAAAAACATTCAGTACTTC

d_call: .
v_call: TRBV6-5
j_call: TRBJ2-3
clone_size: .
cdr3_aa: CASSYSGEFSTDTQYF
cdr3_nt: TGTGCCAGCAGTTACTCTGGGGAATTTAGCACAGATACGCAGTATTTT

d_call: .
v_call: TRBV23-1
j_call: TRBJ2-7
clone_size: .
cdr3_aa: CASSPIGNRLLYEQYF
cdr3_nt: TGCGCCAGCAGTCCCATAGGGAACAGGCTCCTCTACGAGCAGTACTTC

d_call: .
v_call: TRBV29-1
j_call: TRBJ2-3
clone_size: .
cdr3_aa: CSVRADTQYF
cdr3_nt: TGCAGCGTTCGGGCCGATACGCAGTATTTT

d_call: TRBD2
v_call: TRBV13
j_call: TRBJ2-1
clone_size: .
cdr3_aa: CASSLGRGDYNEQFF
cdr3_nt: TGTGCCAGCAGCTTAGGGCGGGGGGACTACAATGAGCAGTTCTTC

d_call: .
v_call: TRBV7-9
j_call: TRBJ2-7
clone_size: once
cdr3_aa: CASSHGRLYEQYF
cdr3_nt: TGTGCCAGCAGCCACGGACGGCTATACGAGCAGTACTTC

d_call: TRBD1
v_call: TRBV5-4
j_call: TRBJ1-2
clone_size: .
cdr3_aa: CASSFAGGDGYTF
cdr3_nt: TGTGCCAGCAGCTTCGCAGGGGGGGATGGCTACACCTTC

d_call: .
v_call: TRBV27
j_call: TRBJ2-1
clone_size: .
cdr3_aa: CASSFFNEQFF
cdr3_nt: TGTGCCAGCAGTTTTTTCAATGAGCAGTTCTTC

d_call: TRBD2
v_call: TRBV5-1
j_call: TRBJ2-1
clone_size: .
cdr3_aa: CASSLDGERGPYNEQFF
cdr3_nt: TGCGCCAGCAGCTTGGACGGAGAGCGGGGACCGTACAATGAGCAGTTCTTC

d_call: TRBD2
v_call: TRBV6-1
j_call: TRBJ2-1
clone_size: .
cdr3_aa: CASSVIRGDEQFF
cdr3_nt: TGTGCCAGCAGTGTCATACGGGGGGATGAGCAGTTCTTC

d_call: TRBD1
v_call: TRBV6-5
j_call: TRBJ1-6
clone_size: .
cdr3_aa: CASSQGQGVLLLHF
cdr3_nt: TGTGCCAGCAGTCAGGGGCAGGGGGTTCTTCTCCTCCACTTT

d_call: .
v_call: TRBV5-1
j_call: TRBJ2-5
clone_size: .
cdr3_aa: CASGLAPETQYF
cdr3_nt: TGCGCCAGCGGCTTGGCCCCAGAGACCCAGTACTTC

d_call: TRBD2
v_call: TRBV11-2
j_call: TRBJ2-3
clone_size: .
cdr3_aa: CASNPSGGNTDTQYF
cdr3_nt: TGTGCCAGCAACCCAAGCGGGGGGAACACAGATACGCAGTATTTT

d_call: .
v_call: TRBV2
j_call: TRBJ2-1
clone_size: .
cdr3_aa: CASRWGTMEFF
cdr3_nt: TGTGCCAGCCGTTGGGGGACAATGGAGTTCTTC

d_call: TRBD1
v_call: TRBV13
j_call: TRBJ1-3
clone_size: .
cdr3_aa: CASNSRDRGISPVYF
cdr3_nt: TGTGCCAGCAACTCAAGGGACAGGGGTATTTCCCCCGTATATTTT

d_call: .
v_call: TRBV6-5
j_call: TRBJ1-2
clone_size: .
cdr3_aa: CASSYFSGDGYTF
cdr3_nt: TGTGCCAGCAGTTACTTCTCGGGGGATGGCTACACCTTC

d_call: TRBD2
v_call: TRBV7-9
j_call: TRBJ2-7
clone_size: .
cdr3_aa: CASSSGLANSYEQYF
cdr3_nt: TGTGCCAGCAGCTCGGGACTAGCGAACTCCTACGAGCAGTACTTC

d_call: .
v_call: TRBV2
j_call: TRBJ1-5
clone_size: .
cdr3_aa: CASSDPHNQPQHF
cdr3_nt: TGTGCCAGCAGTGACCCCCACAATCAGCCCCAGCATTTT

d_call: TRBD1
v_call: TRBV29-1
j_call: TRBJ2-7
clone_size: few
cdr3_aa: CSVLGTGATNEQYF
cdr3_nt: TGCAGCGTATTGGGGACAGGGGCGACGAACGAGCAGTACTTC

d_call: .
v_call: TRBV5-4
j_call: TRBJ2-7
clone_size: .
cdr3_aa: CASSQDRTTPYEQYF
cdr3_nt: TGTGCCAGCAGCCAGGACAGGACTACGCCCTACGAGCAGTACTTC

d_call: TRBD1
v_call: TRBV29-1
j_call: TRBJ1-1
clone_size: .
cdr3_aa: CSVEMGRGQPTEAFF
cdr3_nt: TGCAGCGTTGAAATGGGCAGGGGGCAGCCCACTGAAGCTTTCTTT

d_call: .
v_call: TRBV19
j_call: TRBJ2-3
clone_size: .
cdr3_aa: CASSITPTDTQYF
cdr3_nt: TGTGCCAGTAGCATAACTCCCACGGATACGCAGTATTTT

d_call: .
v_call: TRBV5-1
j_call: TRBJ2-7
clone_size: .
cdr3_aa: CASSPDGAYEQYF
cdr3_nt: TGCGCCAGCAGCCCGGACGGAGCCTACGAGCAGTACTTC

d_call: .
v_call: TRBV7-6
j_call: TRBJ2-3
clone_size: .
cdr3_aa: CASSLGTDTQYF
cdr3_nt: TGTGCCAGCAGCTTAGGTACAGATACGCAGTATTTT